This TCR beta chain was obtained from a study of blood T cell repertoires in COVID-19. About the research overall: Acute and convalescent COVID-19 samples came from the United States, Italy and Spain. T cells, B-cell-depleted T cells, or PBMCs supplied cDNA or gDNA.

Germline V gene lookup returns CDR1 SGHTS and CDR2 YDEGEE. The germline V and J ends were trimmed by 3 bases and 0 bases, with 10 bases remaining between them. The CDR3 is 16 residues long. Per the original methods: Nucleated cell counts were estimated from reference gene primer amplification. Libraries were prepared by immunoSEQ multiplex PCR; TCRdb keeps only in-frame clonotypes and omits some of them. V and J calls and clone size are copied from that table; D and trimming were computed from the DNA. The sample has about 170,000 clones, about 93% seen once. This chain uses TRBV5-8 with TRBJ1-6, with D unresolved. This clonotype was obtained from a woman aged 50 to 60 with acute or convalescent COVID-19. The sample was peripheral blood. CDR3 sequence: CASSSFGSSYNSPLHF. The DNA of the CDR3 is TGTGCCAGCAGCTCTTTCGGGAGCTCCTATAATTCACCCCTCCACTTT.